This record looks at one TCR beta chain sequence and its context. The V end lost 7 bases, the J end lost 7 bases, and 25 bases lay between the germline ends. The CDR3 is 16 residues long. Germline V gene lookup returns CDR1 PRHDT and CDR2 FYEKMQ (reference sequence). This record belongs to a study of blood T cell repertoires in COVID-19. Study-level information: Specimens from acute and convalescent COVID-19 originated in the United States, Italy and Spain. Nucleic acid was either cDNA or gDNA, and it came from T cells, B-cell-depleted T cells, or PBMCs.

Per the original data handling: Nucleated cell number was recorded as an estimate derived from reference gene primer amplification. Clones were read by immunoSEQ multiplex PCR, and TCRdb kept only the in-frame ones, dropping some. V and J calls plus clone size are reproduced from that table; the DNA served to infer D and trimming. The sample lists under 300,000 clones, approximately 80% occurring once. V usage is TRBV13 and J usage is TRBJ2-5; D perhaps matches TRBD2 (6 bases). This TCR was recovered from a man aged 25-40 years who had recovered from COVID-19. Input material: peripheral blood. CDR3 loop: CASTTGLGGGFGTQYF. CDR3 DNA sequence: TGTGCCAGCACCACTGGACTGGGGGGAGGTTTTGGGACCCAGTACTTC.